The sequence of this T cell receptor beta chain was determined in a study of STAT5B mutations in CD4+ large granular lymphocyte leukemia. Worth noting for this clone: The antigen is not known.

The V gene lost 0 bases and the J gene lost 10 bases, with 16 bases spanning the gap. The CDR3 runs to 15 residues. Germline values: CDR1 GTSNPN, CDR2 SVGIG (reference sequence). Sequencing used immunoSEQ multiplex PCR; TCRdb keeps in-frame clones, though not all of them. The sample carries approximately 35,000 clones, more than 60% recorded once. Study-wide results and caveats: TRBV06-family usage was enriched in top patient clones (8/27) versus controls (2/35). Patient CD4-sorted repertoires looked more clonal than healthy CD4+ repertoires, even without putative leukemic clones.

Control samples were healthy donors' buffy coats. V and J are TRBV30 and TRBJ1-6; maybe TRBD1 (5 bases). Specimen: CD4+ T cells from blood buffy coats. The sequence was obtained from a human donor in good health. The CDR3 reads CAWSVGRGSRSPLHF. The CDR3 nucleotides are TGTGCCTGGAGTGTTGGGAGGGGCAGCCGGTCACCCCTCCACTTT.